These T cell receptor beta chains were read from a single sample in a study of persistence of HIV-infected CD4 T cells. Data came from immunoSEQ multiplex PCR; TCRdb stores just in-frame clones and leaves some out. The profile shows 43,000 or so clones, approximately 88% of them singletons. Antigens for these TCRs are unknown. The sample here was CD4+ T cells sorted from PBMCs after approximately 19-hour stimulation, taken from a patient who received antiretroviral therapy. The receptors originated from an adult man with HIV who was CMV-seropositive. Each CDR3 is given with its conserved first and last residue. Fields, in order: D gene, clone size, J gene, V gene, CDR3 protein, CDR3 DNA. D genes are given only for firm matches. Size values are once, few and many counts, or a class for expanded clones, and some rows have none.

D gene: .; clone size: once; J gene: TRBJ2-3; V gene: TRBV7-2; CDR3 protein: CASSSPGATQYF; CDR3 DNA: TGTGCCAGCAGCTCTCCAGGTGCAACGCAGTATTTT
D gene: TRBD2; clone size: .; J gene: TRBJ2-6; V gene: TRBV7-2; CDR3 protein: CASSLGGGNGANVLTF; CDR3 DNA: TGTGCCAGCAGCTTAGGGGGAGGGAATGGGGCCAACGTCCTGACTTTC
D gene: .; clone size: .; J gene: TRBJ1-1; V gene: TRBV28; CDR3 protein: CASPTGAGTEAFF; CDR3 DNA: TGTGCCAGCCCAACGGGGGCGGGCACTGAAGCTTTCTTT
D gene: .; clone size: .; J gene: TRBJ1-2; V gene: TRBV12-5; CDR3 protein: CASGSSSGAIYGYTF; CDR3 DNA: TGTGCTAGTGGATCAAGTTCCGGGGCCATCTATGGCTACACCTTC
D gene: .; clone size: few; J gene: TRBJ1-5; V gene: TRBV2; CDR3 protein: CASTYQGLRQPQHF; CDR3 DNA: TGTGCCAGCACCTATCAGGGGCTACGCCAGCCCCAGCATTTT
D gene: TRBD2; clone size: .; J gene: TRBJ2-7; V gene: TRBV3-1/TRBV3-2; CDR3 protein: CASSLALAGGTYEQYF; CDR3 DNA: TGTGCCAGCAGCCTCGCTTTAGCGGGGGGTACCTACGAGCAGTACTTC
D gene: TRBD1; clone size: .; J gene: TRBJ2-2; V gene: TRBV6-6; CDR3 protein: CASSKGTGNTGELFF; CDR3 DNA: TGTGCCAGCAGCAAAGGGACAGGGAACACCGGGGAGCTGTTTTTT
D gene: .; clone size: .; J gene: TRBJ1-1; V gene: TRBV11-3; CDR3 protein: CASSLGQNTEAFF; CDR3 DNA: TGTGCCAGCAGCTTAGGTCAAAACACTGAAGCTTTCTTT
D gene: .; clone size: .; J gene: TRBJ2-3; V gene: TRBV4-2; CDR3 protein: CASSRGLRDSPDTQYF; CDR3 DNA: TGTGCCAGCAGCCGAGGACTCAGGGATAGTCCAGATACGCAGTATTTT
D gene: .; clone size: .; J gene: TRBJ2-2; V gene: TRBV5-1; CDR3 protein: CASSWVGADTGELFF; CDR3 DNA: TGCGCCAGCAGTTGGGTGGGGGCCGATACCGGGGAGCTGTTTTTT
D gene: .; clone size: .; J gene: TRBJ2-5; V gene: TRBV2; CDR3 protein: CASSEVSGKETQYF; CDR3 DNA: TGTGCCAGCAGTGAAGTGTCAGGGAAAGAGACCCAGTACTTC
D gene: TRBD2; clone size: .; J gene: TRBJ2-1; V gene: TRBV28; CDR3 protein: CASSFLGGSSYNEQFF; CDR3 DNA: TGTGCCAGCAGTTTCCTGGGGGGGAGCTCCTACAATGAGCAGTTCTTC
D gene: TRBD1; clone size: .; J gene: TRBJ2-2; V gene: TRBV15; CDR3 protein: CATSRVRGQGASNTGELFF; CDR3 DNA: TGTGCCACCAGCAGAGTGCGGGGACAGGGGGCCTCGAACACCGGGGAGCTGTTTTTT
D gene: .; clone size: .; J gene: TRBJ2-3; V gene: TRBV29-1; CDR3 protein: CSVAVQLGTDTQYF; CDR3 DNA: TGCAGCGTTGCAGTACAGCTTGGCACAGATACGCAGTATTTT
D gene: TRBD1; clone size: .; J gene: TRBJ1-4; V gene: TRBV10-3; CDR3 protein: CAISSGTGGAGANEKLFF; CDR3 DNA: TGTGCCATCAGCTCCGGGACAGGGGGCGCGGGGGCTAATGAAAAACTGTTTTTT
D gene: .; clone size: once; J gene: TRBJ2-7; V gene: TRBV6-5; CDR3 protein: CASSYSRGRIYEQYF; CDR3 DNA: TGTGCCAGCAGTTACTCGCGGGGAAGAATCTACGAGCAGTACTTC
D gene: .; clone size: .; J gene: TRBJ2-1; V gene: TRBV6-4; CDR3 protein: CASSDETGTEQFF; CDR3 DNA: TGTGCCAGCAGTGACGAGACCGGGACAGAGCAGTTCTTC
D gene: .; clone size: .; J gene: TRBJ2-1; V gene: TRBV29-1; CDR3 protein: CSVAKPAGAYNEQFF; CDR3 DNA: TGCAGCGTGGCAAAGCCCGCAGGCGCATACAATGAGCAGTTCTTC
D gene: .; clone size: .; J gene: TRBJ1-2; V gene: TRBV4-2; CDR3 protein: CASSQVSYYGYTF; CDR3 DNA: TGTGCCAGCAGCCAAGTTTCGTACTATGGCTACACCTTC
D gene: .; clone size: .; J gene: TRBJ2-7; V gene: TRBV3-1/TRBV3-2; CDR3 protein: CASSQLSGKAYEQYF; CDR3 DNA: TGTGCCAGCAGCCAACTTTCCGGCAAGGCCTACGAGCAGTACTTC
D gene: TRBD1; clone size: few; J gene: TRBJ2-7; V gene: TRBV6-5; CDR3 protein: CASILYRGSYEQYF; CDR3 DNA: TGTGCCAGCATCCTCTACAGGGGATCCTACGAGCAGTACTTC
D gene: TRBD1; clone size: .; J gene: TRBJ1-3; V gene: TRBV7-6; CDR3 protein: CASSLDRGERNTIYF; CDR3 DNA: TGTGCCAGCAGCTTAGACAGGGGAGAAAGAAACACCATATATTTT
D gene: TRBD2; clone size: .; J gene: TRBJ2-5; V gene: TRBV3-1/TRBV3-2; CDR3 protein: CASSQEGGGGRETQYF; CDR3 DNA: TGTGCCAGCAGCCAAGAAGGCGGCGGGGGGCGGGAGACCCAGTACTTC
D gene: TRBD1; clone size: once; J gene: TRBJ2-3; V gene: TRBV5-1; CDR3 protein: CASSLATGRGDTQYF; CDR3 DNA: TGCGCCAGCAGCTTGGCGACAGGGCGAGGGGATACGCAGTATTTT
D gene: .; clone size: few; J gene: TRBJ1-5; V gene: TRBV6-5; CDR3 protein: CASVYSGGNQPQHF; CDR3 DNA: TGTGCCAGCGTTTATTCAGGGGGCAATCAGCCCCAGCATTTT
D gene: TRBD2; clone size: .; J gene: TRBJ2-7; V gene: TRBV6-1; CDR3 protein: CASSDGPGTSGLEQYF; CDR3 DNA: TGTGCCAGCAGTGACGGGCCCGGGACTAGCGGCTTGGAGCAGTACTTC
D gene: TRBD2; clone size: .; J gene: TRBJ2-3; V gene: TRBV7-3; CDR3 protein: CASSLRAGGAKRGTDTQYF; CDR3 DNA: TGTGCCAGCAGCTTACGGGCCGGGGGGGCGAAGCGGGGCACAGATACGCAGTATTTT
D gene: TRBD1; clone size: .; J gene: TRBJ2-2; V gene: TRBV4-2; CDR3 protein: CASSPLTGSNTGELFF; CDR3 DNA: TGTGCCAGCAGCCCATTGACAGGGTCGAACACCGGGGAGCTGTTTTTT
D gene: TRBD2; clone size: .; J gene: TRBJ2-1; V gene: TRBV30; CDR3 protein: CAWSVQAGGEQFF; CDR3 DNA: TGTGCCTGGAGTGTACAAGCGGGGGGAGAGCAGTTCTTC
D gene: .; clone size: few; J gene: TRBJ1-2; V gene: TRBV7-3; CDR3 protein: CASGAGPFGGYTF; CDR3 DNA: TGTGCCAGCGGGGCGGGTCCCTTTGGAGGCTACACCTTC
D gene: .; clone size: few; J gene: TRBJ1-2; V gene: TRBV2; CDR3 protein: CASSHDRDYGYTF; CDR3 DNA: TGTGCCAGCAGCCATGACAGAGACTATGGCTACACCTTC
D gene: TRBD1; clone size: .; J gene: TRBJ1-1; V gene: TRBV9; CDR3 protein: CASSPRTGGQVATEAFF; CDR3 DNA: TGTGCCAGCAGCCCCCGAACAGGGGGACAGGTCGCCACTGAAGCTTTCTTT
D gene: .; clone size: .; J gene: TRBJ2-7; V gene: TRBV7-2; CDR3 protein: CASSHVGPLYEQYF; CDR3 DNA: TGTGCCAGCAGCCATGTTGGACCCCTCTACGAGCAGTACTTC
D gene: .; clone size: few; J gene: TRBJ1-5; V gene: TRBV18; CDR3 protein: CASSPGQGRNQPQHF; CDR3 DNA: TGTGCCAGCTCACCAGGGCAGGGTCGCAATCAGCCCCAGCATTTT
D gene: TRBD1; clone size: .; J gene: TRBJ2-6; V gene: TRBV19; CDR3 protein: CASGQGPLSGANVLTF; CDR3 DNA: TGTGCCAGCGGACAGGGTCCCCTCTCTGGGGCCAACGTCCTGACTTTC
D gene: TRBD1; clone size: .; J gene: TRBJ1-2; V gene: TRBV27; CDR3 protein: CASSAGTGVGYTF; CDR3 DNA: TGTGCCAGCAGTGCCGGGACAGGGGTAGGCTACACCTTC
D gene: TRBD2; clone size: .; J gene: TRBJ2-3; V gene: TRBV6-5; CDR3 protein: CASSSGGGTDTQYF; CDR3 DNA: TGTGCCAGCAGCAGCGGGGGCGGGACAGATACGCAGTATTTT
D gene: .; clone size: .; J gene: TRBJ1-5; V gene: TRBV9; CDR3 protein: CARLVQPQHF; CDR3 DNA: TGTGCCAGGCTCGTCCAGCCCCAGCATTTT
D gene: .; clone size: .; J gene: TRBJ1-1; V gene: TRBV6-6; CDR3 protein: CASRMEGTVNTEAFF; CDR3 DNA: TGTGCCAGCAGAATGGAGGGCACAGTAAACACTGAAGCTTTCTTT
D gene: .; clone size: few; J gene: TRBJ1-4; V gene: TRBV10-3; CDR3 protein: CAISESQVSTNEKLFF; CDR3 DNA: TGTGCCATCAGTGAGTCTCAGGTTTCAACTAATGAAAAACTGTTTTTT
D gene: .; clone size: .; J gene: TRBJ1-1; V gene: TRBV6-1; CDR3 protein: CASSESRRLNTEAFF; CDR3 DNA: TGTGCCAGCAGTGAATCCCGTCGGCTGAACACTGAAGCTTTCTTT
D gene: .; clone size: .; J gene: TRBJ2-2; V gene: TRBV28; CDR3 protein: CASITPAPENGELFF; CDR3 DNA: TGTGCCAGCATCACTCCGGCCCCGGAAAACGGGGAGCTGTTTTTT
D gene: .; clone size: .; J gene: TRBJ1-1; V gene: TRBV3-1/TRBV3-2; CDR3 protein: CASSQVKNTEAFF; CDR3 DNA: TGTGCCAGCAGCCAAGTTAAGAACACTGAAGCTTTCTTT
D gene: TRBD1; clone size: .; J gene: TRBJ1-2; V gene: TRBV30; CDR3 protein: CAWSLNRGAYGYTF; CDR3 DNA: TGTGCCTGGAGTCTCAACAGGGGAGCCTATGGCTACACCTTC
D gene: TRBD2; clone size: .; J gene: TRBJ2-1; V gene: TRBV19; CDR3 protein: CASKGTSGSYNEQFF; CDR3 DNA: TGTGCCAGTAAGGGGACTAGCGGTTCCTACAATGAGCAGTTCTTC
D gene: .; clone size: .; J gene: TRBJ2-7; V gene: TRBV19; CDR3 protein: CASSPLVGGYEQYF; CDR3 DNA: TGTGCCAGTAGTCCGCTCGTGGGGGGCTACGAGCAGTACTTC
D gene: TRBD2; clone size: .; J gene: TRBJ2-3; V gene: TRBV6-1; CDR3 protein: CASSELAGTGDTQYF; CDR3 DNA: TGTGCCAGCAGTGAGTTAGCGGGGACGGGAGATACGCAGTATTTT
D gene: TRBD1; clone size: .; J gene: TRBJ2-2; V gene: TRBV5-5; CDR3 protein: CASSLRGPNTGELFF; CDR3 DNA: TGTGCCAGCAGCTTAAGGGGGCCGAACACCGGGGAGCTGTTTTTT
D gene: .; clone size: few; J gene: TRBJ1-1; V gene: TRBV18; CDR3 protein: CASSVAQNTEAFF; CDR3 DNA: TGTGCCAGCTCCGTGGCCCAGAACACTGAAGCTTTCTTT
D gene: .; clone size: once; J gene: TRBJ1-1; V gene: TRBV4-1; CDR3 protein: CASSQDLVRAEAFF; CDR3 DNA: TGCGCCAGCAGCCAAGATCTGGTGAGGGCTGAAGCTTTCTTT
D gene: TRBD1; clone size: .; J gene: TRBJ2-1; V gene: TRBV10-1; CDR3 protein: CASSKGQGNEQFF; CDR3 DNA: TGCGCCAGCAGCAAGGGACAGGGGAATGAGCAGTTCTTC
D gene: TRBD2; clone size: .; J gene: TRBJ2-1; V gene: TRBV9; CDR3 protein: CASSVEVLGGGEEQFF; CDR3 DNA: TGTGCCAGCAGCGTAGAGGTTCTAGGCGGGGGTGAGGAGCAGTTCTTC
D gene: TRBD1; clone size: .; J gene: TRBJ2-3; V gene: TRBV7-2; CDR3 protein: CASSSDRVRTDTQYF; CDR3 DNA: TGTGCCAGCAGTTCCGACAGGGTGCGCACAGATACGCAGTATTTT
D gene: .; clone size: .; J gene: TRBJ2-5; V gene: TRBV7-9; CDR3 protein: CASSYQQGPQETQYF; CDR3 DNA: TGTGCCAGCAGCTACCAACAGGGCCCTCAAGAGACCCAGTACTTC
D gene: .; clone size: .; J gene: TRBJ1-2; V gene: TRBV5-4; CDR3 protein: CASREEGAGGYTF; CDR3 DNA: TGTGCCAGCAGGGAGGAAGGGGCGGGAGGCTACACCTTC
D gene: .; clone size: .; J gene: TRBJ1-1; V gene: TRBV7-2; CDR3 protein: CASSPPPATEAFF; CDR3 DNA: TGTGCCAGCAGCCCACCCCCCGCCACTGAAGCTTTCTTT
D gene: .; clone size: .; J gene: TRBJ1-3; V gene: TRBV6-5; CDR3 protein: CATQGFSGNTIYF; CDR3 DNA: TGTGCCACTCAGGGGTTCTCTGGAAACACCATATATTTT
D gene: TRBD1; clone size: .; J gene: TRBJ1-5; V gene: TRBV24-1; CDR3 protein: CATSDGGQGSNQPQHF; CDR3 DNA: TGTGCCACCAGTGATGGAGGACAGGGCAGCAATCAGCCCCAGCATTTT